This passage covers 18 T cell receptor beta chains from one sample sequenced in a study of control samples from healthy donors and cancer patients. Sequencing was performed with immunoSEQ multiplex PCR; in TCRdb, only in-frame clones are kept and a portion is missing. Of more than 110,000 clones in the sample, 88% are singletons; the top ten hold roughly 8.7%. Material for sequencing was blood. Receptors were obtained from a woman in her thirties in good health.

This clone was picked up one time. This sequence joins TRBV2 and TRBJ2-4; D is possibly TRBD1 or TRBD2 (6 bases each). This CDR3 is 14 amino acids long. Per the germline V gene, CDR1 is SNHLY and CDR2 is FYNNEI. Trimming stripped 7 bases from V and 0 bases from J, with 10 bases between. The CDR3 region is CASIGGLAKNIQYF. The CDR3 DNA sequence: TGTGCCAGCATAGGGGGGTTAGCCAAAAACATTCAGTACTTC.

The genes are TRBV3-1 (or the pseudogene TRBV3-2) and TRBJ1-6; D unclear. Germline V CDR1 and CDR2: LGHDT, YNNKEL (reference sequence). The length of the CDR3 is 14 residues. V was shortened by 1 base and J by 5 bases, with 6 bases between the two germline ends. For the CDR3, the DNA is TGTGCCAGCAGCCAAGGGACGGATAATTCACCCCTCCACTTT. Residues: CASSQGTDNSPLHF.

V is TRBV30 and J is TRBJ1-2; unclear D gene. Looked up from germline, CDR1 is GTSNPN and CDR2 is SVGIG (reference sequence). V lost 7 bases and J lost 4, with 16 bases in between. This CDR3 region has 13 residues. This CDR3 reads CASRGQEAYGYTF. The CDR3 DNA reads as TGTGCCTCCAGAGGGCAGGAGGCCTATGGCTACACCTTC.

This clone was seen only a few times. This chain's CDR3 is CSALSPNEQYF. Here the CDR3 DNA reads TGCAGTGCTCTATCCCCCAACGAGCAGTACTTC. The rearrangement links TRBV20-1 to TRBJ2-7; D uncertain. The germline V gene has CDR1 DFQATT and CDR2 SNEGSKA (reference sequence). V was shortened by 5 bases and J by 5 bases, with 10 bases between the two germline ends. The CDR3 covers 11 residues.

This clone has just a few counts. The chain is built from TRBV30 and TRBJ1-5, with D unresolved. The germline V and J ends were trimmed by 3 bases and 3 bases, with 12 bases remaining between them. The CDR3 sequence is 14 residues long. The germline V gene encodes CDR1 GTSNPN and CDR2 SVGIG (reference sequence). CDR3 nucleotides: TGTGCCTGGAGCGGGTCGACTTACAATCAGCCCCAGCATTTT. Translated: CAWSGSTYNQPQHF.

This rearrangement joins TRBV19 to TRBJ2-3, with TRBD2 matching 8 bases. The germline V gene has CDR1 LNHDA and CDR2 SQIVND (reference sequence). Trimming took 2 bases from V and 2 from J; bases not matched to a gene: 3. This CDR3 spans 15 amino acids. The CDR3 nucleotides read TGTGCCAGTAGTATAATAGCGGGGACCACAGATACGCAGTATTTT. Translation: CASSIIAGTTDTQYF. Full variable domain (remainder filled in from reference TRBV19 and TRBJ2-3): DGGITQSPKYLFRKEGQNVTLSCEQNLNHDAMYWYRQDPGQGLRLIYYSQIVNDFQKGDIAEGYSVSREKKESFPLTVTSAQKNPTAFYLCASSIIAGTTDTQYFGPGTRLTVL.

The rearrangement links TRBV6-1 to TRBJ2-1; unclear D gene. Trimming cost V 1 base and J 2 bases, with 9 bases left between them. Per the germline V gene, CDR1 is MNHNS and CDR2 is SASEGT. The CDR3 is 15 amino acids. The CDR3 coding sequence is TGTGCCAGCAGTGAAGACGGCGGAGCCTACAATGAGCAGTTCTTC. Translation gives CASSEDGGAYNEQFF.

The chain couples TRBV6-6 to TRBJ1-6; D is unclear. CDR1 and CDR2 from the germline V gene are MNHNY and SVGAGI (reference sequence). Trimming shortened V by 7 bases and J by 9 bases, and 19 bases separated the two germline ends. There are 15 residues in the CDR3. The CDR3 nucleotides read TGTGCCAGCAATCTGAAGGAGGGCCTCGGTTCACCCCTCCACTTT. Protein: CASNLKEGLGSPLHF.

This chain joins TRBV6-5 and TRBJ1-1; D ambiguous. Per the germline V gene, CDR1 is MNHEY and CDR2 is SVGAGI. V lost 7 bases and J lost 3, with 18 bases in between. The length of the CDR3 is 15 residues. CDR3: CASTKVDAVDTEAFF. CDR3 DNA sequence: TGTGCCAGCACCAAGGTGGACGCAGTTGACACTGAAGCTTTCTTT.

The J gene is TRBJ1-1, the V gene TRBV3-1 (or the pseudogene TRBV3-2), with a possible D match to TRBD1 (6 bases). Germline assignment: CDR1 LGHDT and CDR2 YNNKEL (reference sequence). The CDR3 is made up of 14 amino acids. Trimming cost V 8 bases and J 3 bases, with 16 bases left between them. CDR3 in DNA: TGTGCCAGCGGGGATCAGGGGAAATACACTGAAGCTTTCTTT. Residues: CASGDQGKYTEAFF.

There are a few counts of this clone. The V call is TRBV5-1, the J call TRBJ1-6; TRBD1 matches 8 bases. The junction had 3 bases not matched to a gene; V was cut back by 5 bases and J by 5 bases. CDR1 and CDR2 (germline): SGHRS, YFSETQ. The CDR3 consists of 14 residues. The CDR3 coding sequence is TGCGCCAGCAGGGTGACAGGGGATAATTCACCCCTCCACTTT. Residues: CASRVTGDNSPLHF.

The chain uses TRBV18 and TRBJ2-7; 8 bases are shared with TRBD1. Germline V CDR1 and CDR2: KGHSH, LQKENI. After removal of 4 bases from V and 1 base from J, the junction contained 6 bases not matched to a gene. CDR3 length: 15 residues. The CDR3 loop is CASSLTGTGSYEQYF. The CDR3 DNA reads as TGTGCCAGCTCACTAACCGGGACAGGTTCCTACGAGCAGTACTTC.

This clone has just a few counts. The CDR3 DNA is TGCGCCAGCAGTGAGCCGCCGGGACCCCAGTACTTC. Translated: CASSEPPGPQYF. The V and J genes are TRBV10-1 and TRBJ2-7; tentatively, D is TRBD1 or TRBD2 (5 bases each). V was clipped by 2 bases and J by 10 bases, with 12 bases between them. From germline, CDR1 is WNHNN and CDR2 SYGVQD (reference sequence). The CDR3 has 12 amino acids.

The CDR3 DNA sequence: TGTGCCAGCAGCTTAGGACAGGGAGGGGAGCAGTACTTC. This gives the protein CASSLGQGGEQYF. The chain joins TRBV7-8 to TRBJ2-7; the D gene could be TRBD1 or TRBD2 (7 bases each). Per the germline V gene, CDR1 is SGHVS and CDR2 is FQNEAQ. The CDR3 is 13 amino acids. The germline V and J ends were trimmed by 1 base and 7 bases, with 11 bases remaining between them.

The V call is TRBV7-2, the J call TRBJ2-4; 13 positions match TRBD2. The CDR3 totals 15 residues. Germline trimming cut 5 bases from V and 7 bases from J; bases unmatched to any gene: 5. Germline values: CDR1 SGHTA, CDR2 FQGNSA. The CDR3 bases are TGTGCCAGCAGCCCGGAGACTAGCGGGAGGAACATTCAGTACTTC. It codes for CASSPETSGRNIQYF.

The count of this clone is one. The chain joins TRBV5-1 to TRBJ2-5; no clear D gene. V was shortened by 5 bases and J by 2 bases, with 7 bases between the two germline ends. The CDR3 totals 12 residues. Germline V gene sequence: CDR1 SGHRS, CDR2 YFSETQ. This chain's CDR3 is CASRQAQETQYF. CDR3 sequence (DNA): TGCGCCAGCAGGCAGGCGCAAGAGACCCAGTACTTC.

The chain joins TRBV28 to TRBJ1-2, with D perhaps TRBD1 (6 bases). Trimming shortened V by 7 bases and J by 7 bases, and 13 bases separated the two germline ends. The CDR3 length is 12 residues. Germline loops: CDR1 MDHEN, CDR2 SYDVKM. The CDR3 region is CASTSGVAGYTF. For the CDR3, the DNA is TGTGCCAGCACTTCAGGGGTGGCTGGCTACACCTTC.

Written as DNA, the CDR3 is TGTGCCAGCAGTCTGCGACAGGGACCCGGGGAGCTGTTTTTT. Residues: CASSLRQGPGELFF. The V and J genes are TRBV6-5 and TRBJ2-2; 7 bases map to TRBD1. Germline V CDR1 and CDR2: MNHEY, SVGAGI. V gave up 5 bases and J gave up 6 bases; unmatched junction bases: 6. CDR3 length: 14 residues.